Shown below are 3 T cell receptor beta chains from a single sample sequenced in a study of identical twins. TCRdb re-analysed the 5' RACE reads in MiXCR, keeping a single row per CDR3 protein. The sample shows some 500,000 distinct CDR3 sequences, 14% of them seen only once. The same data also contributed to another study, on yellow fever vaccine responses in identical twins.

Input material: CD4+ T cells sorted from blood. These receptors came from a woman between 18 and 29 years old in good health.

The rearrangement links TRBV20-1 to TRBJ1-1; 8 bases are a match to TRBD1. This CDR3 is 14 amino acids long. Germline CDR1 and CDR2: DFQATT and SNEGSKA (reference sequence). After removal of 2 bases from V and 5 bases from J, the junction contained 7 bases not matched to a gene. The CDR3 bases are TGCAGTGCTAGAAATGACAGGGGTGGAACTGAAGCTTTCTTT. The encoded protein is CSARNDRGGTEAFF.

There are many counts of this clonotype. The rearrangement uses TRBV29-1 and TRBJ2-3; D might be TRBD1 or TRBD2, each matching 5 bases. The V and J ends lost 5 bases and 1 base respectively, with 16 bases between them. The V gene's germline CDR1 is SQVTM and CDR2 ANQGSEA. This CDR3 has 15 residues. The CDR3 region is CSVIVGARGTDTQYF. The CDR3 DNA sequence: TGCAGCGTTATCGTCGGGGCCCGAGGCACAGATACGCAGTATTTT.

CDR3 sequence reads: CAISGTADTGELFF. As DNA, the CDR3 is TGTGCCATCAGTGGGACAGCAGACACCGGGGAGCTGTTTTTT. The chain employs TRBV10-3 and TRBJ2-2, with D possibly being TRBD1 (6 bases). The CDR3 is made up of 14 amino acids. Germline CDR1 and CDR2: ENHRY and SYGVKD. Trimming left V 4 bases short and J 3 bases short, with 9 bases between.